These 24 T cell receptor beta chains originate from one sample sequenced in a study of CD8+ T cells in alopecia areata. RNA extraction was followed by reverse transcription into cDNA, which acted as the sequencing template. Data came from immunoSEQ multiplex PCR; TCRdb stores just in-frame clones and leaves some out. The table shows about 120,000 clones, with around 61% occurring only once. The specimen was CD4+ T cells sorted from blood. The receptors shown here come from a human donor in good health.

This CDR3 is CASSTAPNSPLHF. The CDR3 region has the DNA TGTGCCAGCAGTACAGCTCCAAATTCACCCCTCCACTTT. The chain carries TRBV2 and TRBJ1-6; no firm D call. Trimming stripped 5 bases from V and 7 bases from J, with 9 bases between. This CDR3 is 13 amino acids long. The germline V gene encodes CDR1 SNHLY and CDR2 FYNNEI.

The chain is built from TRBV30 and TRBJ2-7; D remains unclear. CDR1 and CDR2 from the germline V gene are GTSNPN and SVGIG (reference sequence). CDR3 size: 12 residues. V shed 2 bases and J shed 3 bases, with 8 bases lying between them. CDR3 sequence: CAWSFTDYEQYF. The CDR3 DNA follows: TGTGCCTGGAGTTTTACAGACTACGAGCAGTACTTC. Full variable domain (missing parts from reference TRBV30 and TRBJ2-7): SQTIHQWPATLVQPVGSPLSLECTVEGTSNPNLYWYRQAAGRGLQLLFYSVGIGQISSEVPQNLSASRPQDRQFILSSKKLLLSDSGFYLCAWSFTDYEQYFGPGTRLTVT.

This clone has a handful of counts. The chain uses TRBV14 and TRBJ1-2, with 7 bases that match TRBD1. The germline gives CDR1 SGHDN, CDR2 FVKESK. The J segment lost 2 bases and the V segment lost 4 bases, leaving 1 base of the junction unmatched. CDR3 length: 13 residues. CDR3: CASSRDRNYGYTF. CDR3 bases: TGTGCCAGCAGCCGGGACAGAAACTATGGCTACACCTTC.

The genes are TRBV7-3 and TRBJ2-3; 8 nucleotides match TRBD2. The CDR3 runs to 16 residues. Germline lookup yields CDR1 SGHTA and CDR2 FQGTGA. With 2 bases clipped from V and 4 bases from J, the junction kept 8 bases outside the gene matches. CDR3 nucleotide sequence: TGTGCCAGCAGCTTAGGTCTGCGGGGGGCGTCAGATACGCAGTATTTT. It encodes CASSLGLRGASDTQYF.

This chain uses TRBV5-1 with TRBJ2-5; D is undetermined. Germline-derived CDR1 and CDR2 are SGHRS and YFSETQ. The V and J ends lost 3 bases and 5 bases respectively, with 14 bases between them. This CDR3 region has 14 residues. CDR3 protein: CASSWTSTGETQYF. The DNA for the CDR3 is TGCGCCAGCAGCTGGACGTCGACTGGGGAGACCCAGTACTTC.

This clone was seen a single time. This CDR3 reads CASSLEAGAQETQYF. In nucleotides, the CDR3 is TGCGCCAGCAGCTTGGAGGCAGGAGCTCAAGAGACCCAGTACTTC. The chain uses TRBV5-1 and TRBJ2-5, with D unclear. The V end lost 0 bases, the J end lost 2 bases, and 11 bases lay between the germline ends. Germline V gives CDR1 SGHRS, CDR2 YFSETQ. CDR3 size: 15 residues.

The chain couples TRBV15 to TRBJ2-6; the D is unclear. The length of the CDR3 is 13 residues. The V end lost 5 bases, the J end lost 3 bases, and 5 bases lay between the germline ends. Looked up from germline, CDR1 is LNHNV and CDR2 is YYDKDF (reference sequence). CDR3 nucleotide sequence: TGTGCCACCAGCTGGATTGGGGCCAACGTCCTGACTTTC. This sequence encodes CATSWIGANVLTF.

V is TRBV7-9 and J is TRBJ1-6, with TRBD1 as a possible D gene (5 bases). Germline V lookup: CDR1 SEHNR, CDR2 FQNEAQ (reference sequence). V was cut by 5 bases and J by 8 bases, with 13 bases left in between. The CDR3 sequence is 14 residues long. The CDR3 loop is CASSPAAGDSPLHF. The DNA for the CDR3 is TGTGCCAGCAGCCCCGCCGCGGGGGATTCACCCCTCCACTTT.

The rearrangement uses TRBV25-1 and TRBJ2-6; D gene uncertain. Between the trimmed V and J ends, which lost 3 bases and 2 bases, there was a span of 8 bases. Germline-derived CDR1 and CDR2 are MGHDK and SYGVNS. This CDR3 has 15 amino acids. The CDR3 nucleotides are TGTGCCAGCAGTGAGACTCGGGCTGGGGCCAACGTCCTGACTTTC. It yields the protein CASSETRAGANVLTF.

The chain combines TRBV30 with TRBJ1-3; D gene uncertain. Germline-derived CDR1 and CDR2 are GTSNPN and SVGIG (reference sequence). The CDR3 consists of 15 residues. The V gene lost 0 bases and the J gene lost 2 bases, with 11 bases spanning the gap. CDR3 in amino acids: CAWSVSAGTGNTIYF. In DNA, the CDR3 is TGTGCCTGGAGTGTATCGGCAGGAACTGGAAACACCATATATTTT.

The chain carries TRBV29-1 and TRBJ1-1, with D unclear. Trimming left V 0 bases short and J 0 bases short, with 5 bases between. CDR3 length: 13 residues. The germline V gene has CDR1 SQVTM and CDR2 ANQGSEA. The DNA of the CDR3 is TGCAGCGTTGAAGATCCCCTGAACACTGAAGCTTTCTTT. It yields the protein CSVEDPLNTEAFF.

The chain carries TRBV6-6 and TRBJ2-7, with D unresolved. The CDR3 is 13 residues long. CDR1 is MNHNY, CDR2 SVGAGI, per germline (reference sequence). Trimming pared 2 bases from V and 3 bases from J, leaving 8 bases between. CDR3 DNA sequence: TGTGCCAGCAGTTACAGGGAAGGCTACGAGCAGTACTTC. Protein: CASSYREGYEQYF.

This clone was counted only a few times. The V and J genes are TRBV29-1 and TRBJ1-4, with a tentative D call TRBD1 (5 bases). The germline V gene encodes CDR1 SQVTM and CDR2 ANQGSEA. The CDR3 sequence is 16 residues long. V was shortened by 7 bases and J by 0 bases, with 18 bases between the two germline ends. The CDR3 loop is CSASLGQTATNEKLFF. CDR3 DNA sequence: TGCAGCGCCTCGCTGGGGCAGACTGCAACTAATGAAAAACTGTTTTTT.

The CDR3 DNA reads TGCACCAGCAGCCATGGGGTAGCGGACGGCCAGGGTACGCAGTATTTT. This gives the protein CTSSHGVADGQGTQYF. The chain has TRBV1 and TRBJ2-3; TRBD2, the D gene given by the table, was not confirmed from the DNA. TRBV1 is a documented pseudogene. CDR3 size: 16 residues.

The chain joins TRBV2 to TRBJ1-3; D perhaps matches TRBD1 (5 bases). Germline V gene data show CDR1 as SNHLY and CDR2 as FYNNEI. Trimming cost V 1 base and J 5 bases, with 9 bases left between them. This CDR3 is built from 14 residues. CDR3 sequence (DNA): TGTGCCAGCAGTGAAGAATGGGGGAGAAACACCATATATTTT. This encodes CASSEEWGRNTIYF.

The V call is TRBV6-6, the J call TRBJ2-3; D tentatively reads TRBD1 or TRBD2 (6 bases each). Germline lookup yields CDR1 MNHNY and CDR2 SVGAGI (reference sequence). The CDR3 covers 16 residues. The V end was cut by 5 bases, the J end by 7 bases, with 22 bases between. The DNA of the CDR3 is TGTGCCAGCAGTACCCGGGTTAACGAGGGGGGACATACGCAGTATTTT. This encodes CASSTRVNEGGHTQYF.

The rearrangement joins TRBV29-1 to TRBJ2-7; TRBD1 matches at 8 bases. Germline CDR1 SQVTM, CDR2 ANQGSEA. V dropped 7 bases and J dropped 4; count of bases not matched to a gene: 6. This CDR3 has 12 residues. The chain's CDR3 is CSARDRLYEQYF. DNA of the CDR3: TGCAGCGCCCGGGACAGGTTGTACGAGCAGTACTTC.

This clone has only a few counts. CDR3 in DNA: TGTGCCAGCAGTGTCGCAGGGAACTATAATTCACCCCTCCACTTT. Its protein product is CASSVAGNYNSPLHF. The V and J genes are TRBV25-1 and TRBJ1-6; D might be TRBD1 (5 bases). The ends were cut back, 4 bases at V and 3 bases at J, with 10 bases in the middle. The CDR3 runs to 15 residues. The V gene's germline CDR1 is MGHDK and CDR2 SYGVNS.

The rearrangement links TRBV18 to TRBJ2-3; D uncertain. The V end was cut by 2 bases, the J end by 6 bases, with 6 bases between. Germline V gene lookup returns CDR1 KGHSH and CDR2 LQKENI. This CDR3 has 12 amino acids. Written as DNA, the CDR3 is TGTGCCAGCTCACCATCCAGGGATACGCAGTATTTT. It yields the protein CASSPSRDTQYF.

The rearrangement uses TRBV30 and TRBJ1-5; no firm D call. CDR1 is GTSNPN and CDR2 is SVGIG in the germline V gene (reference sequence). Trimming took 0 bases from V and 3 from J, leaving 6 bases between them. This CDR3 has 13 residues. CDR3 residues: CAWSVLDNQPQHF. The CDR3 coding sequence is TGTGCCTGGAGTGTCTTGGACAATCAGCCCCAGCATTTT.

This clone was seen a handful of times. The rearrangement links TRBV9 to TRBJ2-5; 15 bases align to TRBD2. Germline values: CDR1 SGDLS, CDR2 YYNGEE. Unmatched junction bases numbered 9, after V lost 2 bases and J lost 4 bases. CDR3 length: 18 amino acids. For the CDR3, the DNA is TGTGCCAGCAGCGTCGGGACTAGCGGGGGGCCAACGACAGAGACCCAGTACTTC. Translated: CASSVGTSGGPTTETQYF.

This chain connects TRBV5-1 to TRBJ2-7; D is perhaps TRBD1 (6 bases). Germline V lookup: CDR1 SGHRS, CDR2 YFSETQ. The V end was cut by 6 bases, the J end by 0 bases, with 13 bases between. The CDR3 runs to 14 residues. The CDR3 spells CASNYGQISYEQYF. The CDR3 region has the DNA TGCGCCAGCAACTACGGACAGATCTCCTACGAGCAGTACTTC.

The genes are TRBV2 and TRBJ1-2; D call uncertain. CDR3 size: 13 residues. V was shortened by 7 bases and J by 7 bases, with 16 bases between the two germline ends. Germline loops: CDR1 SNHLY, CDR2 FYNNEI. The CDR3 region is CASMVGGGGGYTF. CDR3 nucleotide sequence: TGTGCCAGCATGGTGGGAGGCGGTGGTGGCTACACCTTC.

The chain couples TRBV27 to TRBJ1-3, with 8 bases fitting TRBD1. Per germline, CDR1 MNHEY and CDR2 SMNVEV (reference sequence). The ends lost 5 bases at V and 4 bases at J; junction bases unmatched: 7. The CDR3 is 15 amino acids. The CDR3 reads CASSPDRVTGNTIYF. CDR3 DNA sequence: TGTGCCAGCAGTCCGGACAGGGTAACGGGAAACACCATATATTTT.